The clone carrying this T cell receptor beta chain has more than one count but fewer than ten. In Cohort 3, a recovered donor had either two negative PCRs, clearance, or symptom resolution. This sample stems from a study of blood T cell repertoires in COVID-19. Study-wide background: Samples representing acute and convalescent COVID-19 were sourced from the United States, Italy and Spain. PBMCs, B-cell-depleted T cells, or T cells provided the cDNA or gDNA that made up the material.

J lost 8 bases, V lost 7 bases, and 5 bases had no gene match. CDR1 and CDR2 from the germline V gene are KGHDR and SFDVKD. This CDR3 has 12 residues. TCRdb's table, derived via immunoSEQ multiplex PCR, lists solely in-frame clones and lacks some. The data show 110,000 to 150,000 clones, with 78% seen just once and 5% to 6.5% held by the top ten. The chain couples TRBV24-1 to TRBJ1-2, with 8 bases aligning to TRBD1. The sequenced sample was PBMCs or T cells enriched from blood (not recorded which). This receptor was obtained from a woman aged 50 to 60 who had recovered from COVID-19. CDR3 sequence reads: CATRSTGDGYTF. The DNA of the CDR3 is TGTGCCACCAGATCGACAGGGGACGGCTACACCTTC.